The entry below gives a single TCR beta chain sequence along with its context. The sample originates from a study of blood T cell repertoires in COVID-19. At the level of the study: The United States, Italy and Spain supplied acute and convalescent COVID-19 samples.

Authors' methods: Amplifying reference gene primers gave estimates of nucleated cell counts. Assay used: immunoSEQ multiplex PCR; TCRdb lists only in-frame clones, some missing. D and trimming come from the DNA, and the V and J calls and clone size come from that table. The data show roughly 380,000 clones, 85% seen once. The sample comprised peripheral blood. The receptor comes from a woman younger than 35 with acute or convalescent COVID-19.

In nucleotides, the CDR3 is TGTGCCAGCAGCCAGAGCGGGGCTGGAAACACCATATATTTT. Protein product: CASSQSGAGNTIYF. The rearrangement joins TRBV3-1 (or the pseudogene TRBV3-2) to TRBJ1-3; D remains unclear. V was cut by 3 bases and J by 2 bases, with 8 bases left in between. Germline CDR1 and CDR2: LGHDT and YNNKEL (reference sequence). The CDR3 sequence is 14 residues long.